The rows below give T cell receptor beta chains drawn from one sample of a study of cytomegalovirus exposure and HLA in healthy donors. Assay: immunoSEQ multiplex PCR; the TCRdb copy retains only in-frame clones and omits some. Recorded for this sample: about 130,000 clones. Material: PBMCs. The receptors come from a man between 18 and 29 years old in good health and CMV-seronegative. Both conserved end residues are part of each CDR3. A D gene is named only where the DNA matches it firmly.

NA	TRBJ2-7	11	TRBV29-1	TGCAGCGGCTCGACAGAAGCCGAGCAGTACTTC	CSGSTEAEQYF
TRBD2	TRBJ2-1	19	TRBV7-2	TGTGCCAGCAGCTCCTGGACTAGCGGGTCTAAGGGCGCCTACAATGAGCAGTTCTTC	CASSSWTSGSKGAYNEQFF
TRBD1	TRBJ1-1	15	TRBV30	TGTGCCTGGAGCGGGTGGGGACAGCCGAACACTGAAGCTTTCTTT	CAWSGWGQPNTEAFF
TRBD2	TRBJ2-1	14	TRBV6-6	TGTGCCAGCAGTTACACTAGCGGATACAATGAGCAGTTCTTC	CASSYTSGYNEQFF
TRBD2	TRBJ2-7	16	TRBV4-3	TGCGCCAGCAGCCAAGGGACTAGCGGAAGACCACTAGAGCAGTACTTC	CASSQGTSGRPLEQYF
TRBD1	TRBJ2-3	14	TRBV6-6	TGTGCCAGCAGTTATCAGGGGGACACAGATACGCAGTATTTT	CASSYQGDTDTQYF
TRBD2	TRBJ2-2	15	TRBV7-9	TGTGCCAGCAGCGAGGCCGGGACTAGCGGGAGTGGGCTGTTTTTT	CASSEAGTSGSGLFF
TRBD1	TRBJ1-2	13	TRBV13	TGTGCCAGCAGCCTGACAGGGTACTATGGCTACACCTTC	CASSLTGYYGYTF
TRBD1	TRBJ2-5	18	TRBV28	TGTGCCAGCAGTTCCTCGACAATCGGGGACAGGGATTGGGAGACCCAGTACTTC	CASSSSTIGDRDWETQYF
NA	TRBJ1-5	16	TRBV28	TGTGCCAGCAGTTACCGGGACTGGTCTTTCAATCAGCCCCAGCATTTT	CASSYRDWSFNQPQHF
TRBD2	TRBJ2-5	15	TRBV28	TGTGCCAGCAAAGACAGCGGGAGGGCCCTGGAGACCCAGTACTTC	CASKDSGRALETQYF
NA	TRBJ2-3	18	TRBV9	TGTGCCAGCAGCGTAGGGGCCGACGGGGTTTATAGCACAGATACGCAGTATTTT	CASSVGADGVYSTDTQYF
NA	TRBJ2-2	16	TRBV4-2	TGTGCCAGCAGCCAAGATTCCGGGGGAAACACCGGGGAGCTGTTTTTT	CASSQDSGGNTGELFF
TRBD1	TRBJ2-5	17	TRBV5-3	TGTGCCAGAAGCTGTCCACCCGGGACAGGATCACGGGAGACCCAGTACTTC	CARSCPPGTGSRETQYF
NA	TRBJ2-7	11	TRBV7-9	TGTGCCACCGAGGATTTGAACGAGCAGTACTTC	CATEDLNEQYF
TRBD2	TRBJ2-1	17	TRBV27	TGTGCCAGCAGTGCGGGCGGGGGGCCTTCTACCTACAATGAGCAGTTCTTC	CASSAGGGPSTYNEQFF
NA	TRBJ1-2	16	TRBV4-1	TGCGCCAGCAGCCAAGATTATACAGGGACCAACTATGGCTACACCTTC	CASSQDYTGTNYGYTF
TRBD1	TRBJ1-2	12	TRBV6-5	TGTGCCAGCCGGACAGGGGGCTATGGCTACACCTTC	CASRTGGYGYTF
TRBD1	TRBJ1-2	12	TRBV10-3	TGTGCCATCACGGCAGACAGGGATGGCTACACCTTC	CAITADRDGYTF
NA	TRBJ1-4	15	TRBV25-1	TGTGCCAGCAGTGAATTGGACATGACGAATGAAAAACTGTTTTTT	CASSELDMTNEKLFF
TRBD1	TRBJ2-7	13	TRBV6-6	TGTGCCACCAAAGGGGACAGACCCTACGAGCAGTACTTC	CATKGDRPYEQYF
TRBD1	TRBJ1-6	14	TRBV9	TGTGCCAGCAGCGCCCGGGACAGGAATTCACCCCTCCACTTT	CASSARDRNSPLHF
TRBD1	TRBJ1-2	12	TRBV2	TGTGCCAGCAGTGCCTTCGGACAGGGGTTGACCTTC	CASSAFGQGLTF
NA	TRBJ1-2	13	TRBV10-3	TGTGCCATCAGTGACAGAACAAACTATGGCTACACCTTC	CAISDRTNYGYTF
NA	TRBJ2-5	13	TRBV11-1	TGTGCCAGCAGCCTTAATAGGAGGGAGACCCAGTACTTC	CASSLNRRETQYF
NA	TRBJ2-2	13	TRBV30	TGTGCCTGGAAGGAGAAAAACACCGGGGAGCTGTTTTTT	CAWKEKNTGELFF
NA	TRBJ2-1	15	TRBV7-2	TGTGCCAGCAGCTTAATAGGACTCAAGGACAATGAGCAGTTCTTC	CASSLIGLKDNEQFF
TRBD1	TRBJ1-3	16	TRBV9	TGTGCCAGCAGCCTCCAGGGGGCCCACGCGAAAAACACCATATATTTT	CASSLQGAHAKNTIYF
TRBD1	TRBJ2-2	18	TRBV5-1	TGCGCCAGCAGCTTGGCCCTGGGACAGGGGATGAACACCGGGGAGCTGTTTTTT	CASSLALGQGMNTGELFF
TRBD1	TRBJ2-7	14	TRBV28	TGTGCCAGCAGTTGGGGACAGATATCCTACGAGCAGTACTTC	CASSWGQISYEQYF
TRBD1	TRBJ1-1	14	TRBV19	TGTGCCAGTACCCCGGGACAGGGGCTCACTGAAGCTTTCTTT	CASTPGQGLTEAFF
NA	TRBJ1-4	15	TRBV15	TGTGCCACCAGCAGGGCCCAGGGGAGCGAGGAAAAACTGTTTTTT	CATSRAQGSEEKLFF
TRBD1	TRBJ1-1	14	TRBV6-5	TGTGCCAGCAGTCACCGGGACAGGATAACTGAAGCTTTCTTT	CASSHRDRITEAFF
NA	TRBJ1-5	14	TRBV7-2	TGTGCCAGCAGCCCCGGACAGTACAATCAGCCCCAGCATTTT	CASSPGQYNQPQHF
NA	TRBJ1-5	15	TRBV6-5	TGTGCCAGCAGCTTCGACAGATATAGCAATCAGCCCCAGCATTTT	CASSFDRYSNQPQHF
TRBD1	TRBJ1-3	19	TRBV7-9	TGTGCCAGCAGCTTCCTCCCTCACGGGACAGGGAATACTGGAAACACCATATATTTT	CASSFLPHGTGNTGNTIYF
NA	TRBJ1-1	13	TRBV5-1	TGCGCCAGCAGCCCGGGACAGAACACTGAAGCTTTCTTT	CASSPGQNTEAFF